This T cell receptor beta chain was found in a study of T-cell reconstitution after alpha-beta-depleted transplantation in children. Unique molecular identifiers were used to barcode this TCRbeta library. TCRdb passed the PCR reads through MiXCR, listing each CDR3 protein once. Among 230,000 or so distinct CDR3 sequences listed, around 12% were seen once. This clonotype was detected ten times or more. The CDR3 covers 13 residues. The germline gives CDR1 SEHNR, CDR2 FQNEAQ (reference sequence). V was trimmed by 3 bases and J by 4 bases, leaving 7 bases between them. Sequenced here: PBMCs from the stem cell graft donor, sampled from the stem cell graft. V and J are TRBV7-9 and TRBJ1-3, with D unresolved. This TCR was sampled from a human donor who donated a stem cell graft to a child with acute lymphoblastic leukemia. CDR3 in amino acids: CASSFNGGNTIYF. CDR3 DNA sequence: TGTGCCAGCAGCTTCAACGGGGGAAACACCATATATTTT.